A single sample gave rise to the 32 T cell receptor beta chains below, sequenced in a study of blood T cells in healthy people across ages. Sample-barcoded 5' priming and a J-beta primer mix drove a second PCR of about 6 to 11 cycles. TCRdb re-derived calls from the 5' RACE reads in MiXCR, one entry per CDR3 protein. Of some 1.5 million distinct CDR3 sequences detected, roughly 30% appear once; the ten largest clones hold 7.7%. Sequencing input: blood. The receptors shown here come from a woman under 40 in good health.

This clonotype was observed a few times. The gene calls are TRBV5-1 and TRBJ2-3, with TRBD2 matching 7 bases. CDR1 and CDR2 from the germline V gene are SGHRS and YFSETQ. The CDR3 loop spans 17 amino acids. V trimming: 4 bases; J trimming: 1 base; junction bases outside the gene matches: 12. The CDR3 coding sequence is TGCGCCAGCAGCCGGACCCTTGGCGGGAGCGGCACAGATACGCAGTATTTT. Protein product: CASSRTLGGSGTDTQYF.

This clonotype appeared a few times. The genes are TRBV6-6 and TRBJ2-1, with a possible D match to TRBD2 (5 bases). The CDR3 totals 13 residues. V dropped 6 bases and J dropped 10 bases, with 16 bases sitting between them. Per the germline V gene, CDR1 is MNHNY and CDR2 is SVGAGI (reference sequence). In nucleotides, the CDR3 is TGTGCCAGCAGAGGTCCCCCCGGGGTCGAGCAGTTCTTC. It translates to CASRGPPGVEQFF.

The chain uses TRBV4-2 and TRBJ1-5, with D possibly matching TRBD1 (5 bases). The CDR3 loop spans 14 amino acids. In germline, CDR1 is LGHNA, CDR2 YNFKEQ. Trimming took off 4 bases at V and 1 base at J, with 8 bases between the two ends. CDR3 bases: TGTGCCAGCAGCCGAGGGGTAAGCAATCAGCCCCAGCATTTT. Its protein is CASSRGVSNQPQHF.

This clonotype was recorded a few times. This chain joins TRBV6-5 and TRBJ2-2; D is ambiguous. In germline, CDR1 is MNHEY, CDR2 SVGAGI. The CDR3 is 14 amino acids. V shed 2 bases and J shed 5 bases, with 9 bases lying between them. The CDR3 sequence: CASSYNEGTGELFF. DNA of the CDR3: TGTGCCAGCAGTTACAACGAAGGGACCGGGGAGCTGTTTTTT.

The V call is TRBV12-3 or TRBV12-4, the J call TRBJ1-4; TRBD1 might be the D (6 bases). The CDR3 extends over 15 amino acids. V gave up 8 bases and J gave up 0 bases, with 13 bases separating them. CDR3 loop: CASRPAGATNEKLFF. The CDR3 nucleotides are TGTGCCAGCCGCCCAGCAGGGGCAACTAATGAAAAACTGTTTTTT.

In the case of this clonotype: Mismatch with germline at one junction end may stem from a read error. The V call is TRBV29-1, the J call TRBJ2-1, with D unclear. The germline gives CDR1 SQVTM, CDR2 ANQGSEA. The CDR3 runs to 13 residues. The CDR3 protein is CSVRSDVHNGQFF. CDR3 DNA sequence: TGCAGCGTTAGGTCTGACGTCCACAATGGGCAGTTCTTC.

Comment on this clonotype: One end of the junction varies from germline; a read error may be responsible. This sequence joins TRBV5-1 and TRBJ2-6, with D possibly TRBD1 on 5 matching bases. The CDR3 contains 14 residues. Germline lookup yields CDR1 SGHRS and CDR2 YFSETQ. CDR3 coding DNA: TGCGCCAGCAGCTTGGATCGTGGGGCCAACGTCCGGACTTTC. Translated: CASSLDRGANVRTF. Drawing the rest from reference TRBV5-1 and TRBJ2-6, the complete variable domain is KAGVTQTPRYLIKTRGQQVTLSCSPISGHRSVSWYQQTPGQGLQFLFEYFSETQRNKGNFPGRFSGRQFSNSRSEMNVSTLELGDSALYLCASSLDRGANVRTFGAGSRLTVL.

Details on this clonotype: The junction shows a germline mismatch at one end, possibly a read error. The rearrangement uses TRBV20-1 and TRBJ2-5, with 7 bases identical to TRBD2. The CDR3 is 14 residues long. CDR1 and CDR2 (germline): DFQATT, SNEGSKA (reference sequence). The CDR3 coding sequence is TGCAGTGCCTCATGGCGGGGAGGGGTAGAGGCCCAGTACTTC. Translating gives CSASWRGGVEAQYF.

This chain uses TRBV9 with TRBJ1-1, with D uncertain. Trimming removed 3 bases from V and 5 bases from J, with 8 bases in between. CDR3 length equals 12 residues. The germline gives CDR1 SGDLS, CDR2 YYNGEE. CDR3 amino acids: CASSGTRTEAFF. The CDR3 DNA sequence: TGTGCCAGCAGCGGGACGAGGACTGAAGCTTTCTTT.

V and J are TRBV11-2 and TRBJ2-3, with TRBD2 identical over 10 bases. Germline trimming cut 1 base from V and 0 bases from J; bases unmatched to any gene: 4. The CDR3 is 17 amino acids. Germline values: CDR1 SGHAT, CDR2 FQNNGV. The CDR3 protein is CASSLGGTSVSTDTQYF. Here the CDR3 DNA reads TGTGCCAGCAGCTTAGGTGGGACTAGCGTGAGCACAGATACGCAGTATTTT.

In DNA form, the CDR3 reads TGTGCCAGCATTACCGGGACAGGAAATCCACCCCTCCACTTT. This codes for CASITGTGNPPLHF. The chain has TRBV7-9 and TRBJ1-6; TRBD1 matches 8 bases. V lost 7 bases and J lost 11; bases outside the gene matches: 10. CDR1 and CDR2 (germline): SEHNR, FQNEAQ (reference sequence). The CDR3 is 14 residues long. Combining the CDR3 with reference TRBV7-9 and TRBJ1-6 gives the whole variable domain DTGVSQNPRHKITKRGQNVTFRCDPISEHNRLYWYRQTLGQGPEFLTYFQNEAQLEKSRLLSDRFSAERPKGSFSTLEIQRTEQGDSAMYLCASITGTGNPPLHFGNGTRLTVT.

Many counts were recorded for this clonotype. The chain links TRBV5-1 to TRBJ2-5; D perhaps matches TRBD1 (5 bases). The V and J ends lost 2 bases and 5 bases respectively, with 10 bases between them. Germline-derived CDR1 and CDR2 are SGHRS and YFSETQ. The CDR3 is made up of 13 amino acids. CDR3 DNA: TGCGCCAGCAGCTTCCAGGGCAAGGAGACCCAGTACTTC. It is translated as CASSFQGKETQYF.

A few counts support this clonotype. The chain links TRBV6-8 to TRBJ2-3; TRBD2 aligns across 7 bases. Per germline, CDR1 MNHGY and CDR2 SAAAGT. The ends lost 0 bases at V and 4 bases at J; junction bases unmatched: 13. The CDR3 has 18 amino acids. The CDR3 nucleotides read TGTGCCAGCAGTTACTCGACTCTTGGCGGGAGTGAGGCAGATACGCAGTATTTT. It is translated as CASSYSTLGGSEADTQYF.

The chain links TRBV12-3 or TRBV12-4 to TRBJ2-1; D may correspond to TRBD1 or TRBD2 (6 bases each). V lost 6 bases and J lost 0, with 21 bases in between. The CDR3 loop spans 18 amino acids. The CDR3 sequence: CASRPLGGDSYSYNEQFF. The CDR3 DNA is TGTGCCAGCAGACCCCTCGGGGGCGATTCTTACTCCTACAATGAGCAGTTCTTC.

The J gene is TRBJ2-1, the V gene TRBV9; D assignment may be TRBD1 or TRBD2 (5 bases each). The CDR3 consists of 14 residues. In germline, CDR1 is SGDLS, CDR2 YYNGEE. V was pared by 2 bases and J by 13 bases, with 19 bases between. CDR3 sequence (DNA): TGTGCCAGCAGCGTTGAGGGAGAAGGGGAGACCCAGTTCTTC. Translated: CASSVEGEGETQFF.

This clonotype was found a few times. This chain connects TRBV10-3 to TRBJ2-4; D remains unclear. The end of the DNA aligns better with TRBJ2-7, so the J call may be wrong. The CDR3 consists of 14 residues. Germline V gene data show CDR1 as ENHRY and CDR2 as SYGVKD. The CDR3 spells CAISESAWTYEQYF. Here the CDR3 DNA reads TGTGCCATCAGTGAGTCGGCCTGGACCTACGAGCAGTACTTC.

In this sample, this clonotype turned up many times. This chain links TRBV3-1 with TRBJ2-4, with D possibly TRBD1 on 5 matching bases. V was cut by 7 bases and J by 3 bases, with 7 bases left in between. The CDR3 is 12 amino acids. Germline CDR1 LGHDT, CDR2 YNNKEL (reference sequence). The CDR3 sequence is CASTQGKNIQYF. For the CDR3, the DNA is TGTGCCAGCACCCAGGGCAAAAACATTCAGTACTTC.

Many counts were recorded for this clonotype. The V gene is TRBV5-1, the J gene TRBJ2-5; 9 nucleotides line up with TRBD2. CDR1 and CDR2 from the germline V gene are SGHRS and YFSETQ. CDR3 length equals 15 residues. V lost 1 base, J lost 4 bases, and 5 bases stayed unmatched. The CDR3 loop is CASSLYAGGRETQYF. As DNA, the CDR3 is TGCGCCAGCAGCTTGTATGCGGGGGGGCGAGAGACCCAGTACTTC.

The rearrangement links TRBV20-1 to TRBJ2-3, with D unresolved. Germline V gives CDR1 DFQATT, CDR2 SNEGSKA (reference sequence). The ends were cut back, 4 bases at V and 3 bases at J, with 8 bases in the middle. This CDR3 is 12 amino acids long. Here the CDR3 reads CSAMLVTDTQYF. The CDR3, as DNA: TGCAGTGCTATGCTGGTTACAGATACGCAGTATTTT.

This clonotype was detected once. A read error may be the cause here, since a much bigger clone is one base away. V gene TRBV28 combines with J gene TRBJ1-6, with 8 bases matching TRBD1. Germline V gives CDR1 MDHEN, CDR2 SYDVKM. The CDR3 loop spans 13 amino acids. The CDR3 reads CACSLSGGAPLHF. CDR3 coding DNA: TGTGCCTGCAGTTTATCAGGGGGCGCACCCCTCCACTTT.

This rearrangement joins TRBV5-1 to TRBJ2-5, with 9 bases matching TRBD2. Judging by the DNA end, TRBJ2-7 fits better; the J call may be wrong. Per the germline V gene, CDR1 is SGHRS and CDR2 is YFSETQ. The length of the CDR3 is 16 residues. CDR3 sequence reads: CASSPRETSGRYEQYF. The CDR3 DNA reads TGCGCCAGCAGCCCGAGAGAGACTAGCGGCCGTTACGAGCAGTACTTC.

There are a few counts of this clonotype. The CDR3 sequence is CASSRPEEEKLFF. For the CDR3, the DNA is TGTGCCAGCTCAAGACCCGAGGAAGAAAAACTGTTTTTT. The genes are TRBV18 and TRBJ1-4, with D uncertain. CDR3 length: 13 amino acids. Trimming removed 5 bases from V and 8 bases from J, with 12 bases in between. Germline CDR1 reads KGHSH; CDR2 reads LQKENI.

This clonotype showed up just a few times. The chain combines TRBV5-1 with TRBJ1-5; D is possibly TRBD1 (6 bases). Trimming took 3 bases from V and 3 from J, leaving 16 bases between them. Germline-derived CDR1 and CDR2 are SGHRS and YFSETQ. This CDR3 has 16 residues. In DNA form, the CDR3 reads TGCGCCAGCAGCTCACAGGGAGGGATTTACAATCAGCCCCAGCATTTT. Residues: CASSSQGGIYNQPQHF.

This clonotype turned up a few times. Written as DNA, the CDR3 is TGCAGTGCCCCGGGACTAGCCGGCACCGGGGAGCTGTTTTTT. Amino acid sequence: CSAPGLAGTGELFF. V usage is TRBV20-1 and J usage is TRBJ2-2; 9 bases match TRBD2. The CDR3 is made up of 14 amino acids. CDR1 is DFQATT, CDR2 SNEGSKA, per germline (reference sequence). Trimming at V came to 6 bases and at J to 4 bases, leaving 6 bases not matched to a gene.

This clonotype was counted between two and nine times. This chain links TRBV6-6 with TRBJ1-2; D is perhaps TRBD1 (5 bases). The CDR3 extends over 12 amino acids. Trimming stripped 5 bases from V and 7 bases from J, with 11 bases between. Germline CDR1 reads MNHNY; CDR2 reads SVGAGI (reference sequence). Written as DNA, the CDR3 is TGTGCCAGCAGTCCAGGGTCCCCTGGCTACACCTTC. Amino acids: CASSPGSPGYTF.

The chain combines TRBV9 with TRBJ1-6; the D is unclear. The CDR3 length is 12 residues. With 0 bases removed from V and 14 bases from J, the gap between germline ends came to 9 bases. Germline CDR1 and CDR2: SGDLS and YYNGEE. The CDR3 region is CASSVGTETLHF. Written as DNA, the CDR3 is TGTGCCAGCAGCGTAGGGACGGAAACCCTCCACTTT.

This clonotype was detected only a few times. This chain links TRBV11-3 with TRBJ1-5; possibly TRBD1 for D (5 bases). The germline gives CDR1 SGHNT, CDR2 YENEEA. This CDR3 comprises 14 residues. V lost 7 bases, J lost 6 bases, and 16 bases lay in between. The CDR3 region is CASNFLPRAQPQHF. In DNA, the CDR3 is TGTGCCAGCAACTTCCTTCCCAGGGCTCAGCCCCAGCATTTT.

Ten or more counts support this clonotype. V and J are TRBV20-1 and TRBJ2-6; D unclear. The CDR3 is 13 residues long. Per germline, CDR1 DFQATT and CDR2 SNEGSKA (reference sequence). V shed 6 bases and J shed 1 base, with 7 bases lying between them. This CDR3 reads CSASLSGANVLTF. The CDR3 DNA is TGCAGTGCGTCTCTTTCTGGGGCCAACGTCCTGACTTTC.

This clonotype came up a few times. A junction boundary mismatches the germline segment, possibly from a read error. The rearrangement joins TRBV11-2 to TRBJ2-7, with a tentative D call TRBD2 (6 bases). The germline CDR1 and CDR2 sequences are SGHAT and FQNNGV. The CDR3 has 16 residues. The CDR3 region is CASSPGPGRGSNDQYF. The CDR3 nucleotides read TGTGCCAGCAGTCCCGGACCGGGTCGGGGGAGCAACGATCAGTACTTC.

The chain links TRBV27 to TRBJ2-7, with D perhaps being TRBD1 or TRBD2 (6 bases each). V lost 1 base, J lost 0 bases, and 10 bases lay in between. Germline V gives CDR1 MNHEY, CDR2 SMNVEV (reference sequence). The CDR3 has 15 amino acids. The CDR3 is CASSLLGGTSYEQYF. The CDR3 coding sequence is TGTGCCAGCAGTTTATTAGGGGGGACCTCCTACGAGCAGTACTTC.

The chain uses TRBV7-8 and TRBJ2-2; 7 bases line up with TRBD1. The CDR3 consists of 16 residues. J was trimmed by 0 bases and V by 2 bases; bases with no gene match: 3. Germline V CDR1 and CDR2: SGHVS, FQNEAQ. In DNA form, the CDR3 reads TGTGCCAGCAGCTTAAGGACAGGTTCGAACACCGGGGAGCTGTTTTTT. Translated, it gives CASSLRTGSNTGELFF.

This clonotype has more than one count but fewer than ten. One end of the junction does not line up with germline, which may come from a read error. This chain connects TRBV27 to TRBJ1-2, with no clear D. CDR1 is MNHEY and CDR2 is SMNVEV in the germline V gene (reference sequence). The CDR3 has 12 residues. The CDR3 nucleotides read TGTGCCGGCAGTTTTCAGGAGGATGGCTACACCTTC. This gives the protein CAGSFQEDGYTF.